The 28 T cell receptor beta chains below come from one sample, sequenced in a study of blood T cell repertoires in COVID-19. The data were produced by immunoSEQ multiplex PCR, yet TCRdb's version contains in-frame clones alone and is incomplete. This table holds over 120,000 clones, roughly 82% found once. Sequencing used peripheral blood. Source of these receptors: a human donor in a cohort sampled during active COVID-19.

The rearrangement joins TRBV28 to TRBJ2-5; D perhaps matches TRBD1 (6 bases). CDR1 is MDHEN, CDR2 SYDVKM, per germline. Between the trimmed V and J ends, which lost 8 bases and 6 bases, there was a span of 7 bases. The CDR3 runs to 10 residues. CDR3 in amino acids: CASQGKTQYF. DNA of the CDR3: TGTGCCAGCCAGGGGAAGACCCAGTACTTC. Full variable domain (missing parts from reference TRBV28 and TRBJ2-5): DVKVTQSSRYLVKRTGEKVFLECVQDMDHENMFWYRQDPGLGLRLIYFSYDVKMKEKGDIPEGYSVSREKKERFSLILESASTNQTSMYLCASQGKTQYFGPGTRLLVL.

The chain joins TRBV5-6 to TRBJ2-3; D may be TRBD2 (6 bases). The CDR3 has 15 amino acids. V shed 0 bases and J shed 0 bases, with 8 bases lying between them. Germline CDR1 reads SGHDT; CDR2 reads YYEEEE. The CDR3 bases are TGTGCCAGCAGCTTGGGGAGGGCTAGCACAGATACGCAGTATTTT. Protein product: CASSLGRASTDTQYF.

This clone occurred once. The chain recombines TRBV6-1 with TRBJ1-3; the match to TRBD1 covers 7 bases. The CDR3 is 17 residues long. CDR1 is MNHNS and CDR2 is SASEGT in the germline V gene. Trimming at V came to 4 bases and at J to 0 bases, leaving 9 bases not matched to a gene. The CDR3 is CASSAQMTGSSGNTIYF. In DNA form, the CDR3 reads TGTGCCAGCAGTGCGCAGATGACAGGGAGCTCTGGAAACACCATATATTTT.

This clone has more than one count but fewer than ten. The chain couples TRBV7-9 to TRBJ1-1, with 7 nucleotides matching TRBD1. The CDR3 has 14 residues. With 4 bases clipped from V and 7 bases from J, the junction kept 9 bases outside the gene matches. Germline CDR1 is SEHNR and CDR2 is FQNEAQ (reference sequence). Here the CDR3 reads CASSSTTGTDEAFF. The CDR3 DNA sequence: TGTGCCAGCAGCTCGACCACCGGGACAGATGAAGCTTTCTTT.

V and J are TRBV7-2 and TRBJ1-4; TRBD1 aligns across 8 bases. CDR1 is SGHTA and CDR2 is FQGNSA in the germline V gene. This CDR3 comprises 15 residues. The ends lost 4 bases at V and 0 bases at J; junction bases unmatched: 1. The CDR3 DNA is TGTGCCAGCAGCTCACAGGGGGCAACTAATGAAAAACTGTTTTTT. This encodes CASSSQGATNEKLFF.

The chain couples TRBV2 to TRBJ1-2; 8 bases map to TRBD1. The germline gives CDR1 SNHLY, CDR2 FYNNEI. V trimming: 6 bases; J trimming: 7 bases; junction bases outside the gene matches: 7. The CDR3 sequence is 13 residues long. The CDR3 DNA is TGTGCCAGCAGCGACAGGGGTTTCGGTGGCTACACCTTC. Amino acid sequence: CASSDRGFGGYTF.

CDR3 bases: TGTGCCAGCAGCACCCAGCATAGCGGCACTAGCACAGATACGCAGTATTTT. Translated: CASSTQHSGTSTDTQYF. The chain combines TRBV11-2 with TRBJ2-3, with a tentative D call TRBD2 (6 bases). This CDR3 region has 17 residues. Germline V gene lookup returns CDR1 SGHAT and CDR2 FQNNGV. Trimming took off 5 bases at V and 0 bases at J, with 18 bases between the two ends.

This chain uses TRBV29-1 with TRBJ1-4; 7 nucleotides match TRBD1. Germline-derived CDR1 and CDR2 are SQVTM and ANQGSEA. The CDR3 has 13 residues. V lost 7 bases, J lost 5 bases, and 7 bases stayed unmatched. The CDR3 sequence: CSGRQGWNEKLFF. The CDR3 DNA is TGCAGCGGGAGACAGGGTTGGAATGAAAAACTGTTTTTT.

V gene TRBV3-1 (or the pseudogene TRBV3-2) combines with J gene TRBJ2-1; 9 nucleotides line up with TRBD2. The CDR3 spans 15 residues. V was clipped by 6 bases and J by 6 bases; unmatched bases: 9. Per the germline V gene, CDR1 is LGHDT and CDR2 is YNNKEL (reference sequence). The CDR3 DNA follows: TGTGCCAGCAGTTCACAGGGACTAGCAGCCAATGAGCAGTTCTTC. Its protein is CASSSQGLAANEQFF.

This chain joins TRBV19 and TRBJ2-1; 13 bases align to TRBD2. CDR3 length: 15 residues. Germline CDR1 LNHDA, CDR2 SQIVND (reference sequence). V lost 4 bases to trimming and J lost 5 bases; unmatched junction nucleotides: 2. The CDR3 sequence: CASSTGLAGDNEQFF. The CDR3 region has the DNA TGTGCCAGTAGTACAGGACTAGCGGGGGACAATGAGCAGTTCTTC.

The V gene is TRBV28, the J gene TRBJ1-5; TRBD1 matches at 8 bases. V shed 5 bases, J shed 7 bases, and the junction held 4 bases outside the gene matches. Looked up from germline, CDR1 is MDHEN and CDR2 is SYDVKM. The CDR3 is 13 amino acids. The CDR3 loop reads CASSTGGGQPQHF. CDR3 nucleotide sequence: TGTGCCAGCAGTACAGGGGGGGGCCAGCCCCAGCATTTT.

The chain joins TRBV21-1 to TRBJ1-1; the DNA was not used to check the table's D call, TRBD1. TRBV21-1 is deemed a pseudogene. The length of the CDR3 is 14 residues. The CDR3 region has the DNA TGTGCCAGCAGCAAAGAGGAAGGGGGCACTGAAGCTTTCTTT. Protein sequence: CASSKEEGGTEAFF.

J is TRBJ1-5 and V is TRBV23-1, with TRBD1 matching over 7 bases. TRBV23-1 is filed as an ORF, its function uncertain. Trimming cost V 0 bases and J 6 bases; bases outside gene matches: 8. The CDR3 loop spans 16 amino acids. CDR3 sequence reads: CASSQSVTGIIQPQHF. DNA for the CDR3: TGCGCCAGCAGTCAATCCGTGACAGGGATAATTCAGCCCCAGCATTTT.

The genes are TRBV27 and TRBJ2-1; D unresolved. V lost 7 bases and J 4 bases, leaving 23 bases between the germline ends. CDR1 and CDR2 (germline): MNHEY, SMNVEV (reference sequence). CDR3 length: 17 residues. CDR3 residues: CASTPPPGREQYNEQFF. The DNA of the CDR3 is TGTGCCAGCACCCCGCCCCCAGGCCGCGAGCAGTACAATGAGCAGTTCTTC.

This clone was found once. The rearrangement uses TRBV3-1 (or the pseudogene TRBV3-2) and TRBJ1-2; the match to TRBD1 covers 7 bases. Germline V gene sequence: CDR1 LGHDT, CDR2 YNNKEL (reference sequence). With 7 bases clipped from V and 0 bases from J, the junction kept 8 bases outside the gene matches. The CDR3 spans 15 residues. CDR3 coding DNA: TGTGCCAGCAACCCACGGACAGGAGCTAACTATGGCTACACCTTC. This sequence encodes CASNPRTGANYGYTF.

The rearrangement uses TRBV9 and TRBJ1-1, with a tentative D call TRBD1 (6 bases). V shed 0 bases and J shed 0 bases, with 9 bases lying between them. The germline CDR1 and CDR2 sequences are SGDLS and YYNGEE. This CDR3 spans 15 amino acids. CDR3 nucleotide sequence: TGTGCCAGCAGCGTAGGAGGGGGTATGAACACTGAAGCTTTCTTT. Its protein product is CASSVGGGMNTEAFF.

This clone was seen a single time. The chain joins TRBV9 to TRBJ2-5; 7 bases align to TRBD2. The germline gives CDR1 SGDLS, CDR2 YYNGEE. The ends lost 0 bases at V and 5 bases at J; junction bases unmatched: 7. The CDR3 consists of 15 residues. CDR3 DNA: TGTGCCAGCAGCGTAGTAAGAGCGGGAATGGAGACCCAGTACTTC. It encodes CASSVVRAGMETQYF. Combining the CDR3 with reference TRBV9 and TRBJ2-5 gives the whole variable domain DSGVTQTPKHLITATGQRVTLRCSPRSGDLSVYWYQQSLDQGLQFLIQYYNGEERAKGNILERFSAQQFPDLHSELNLSSLELGDSALYFCASSVVRAGMETQYFGPGTRLLVL.

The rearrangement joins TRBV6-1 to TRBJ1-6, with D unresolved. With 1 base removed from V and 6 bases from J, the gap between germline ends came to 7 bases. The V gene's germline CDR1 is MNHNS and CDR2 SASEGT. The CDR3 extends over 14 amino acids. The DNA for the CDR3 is TGTGCCAGCAGTGAAGAGCCCCTTAATTCACCCCTCCACTTT. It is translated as CASSEEPLNSPLHF.

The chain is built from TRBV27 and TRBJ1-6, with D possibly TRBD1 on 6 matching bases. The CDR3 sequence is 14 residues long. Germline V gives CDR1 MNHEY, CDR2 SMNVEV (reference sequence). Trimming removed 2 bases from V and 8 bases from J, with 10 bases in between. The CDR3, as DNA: TGTGCCAGCAGTTTAACAGGGTTGGATTCACCCCTCCACTTT. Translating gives CASSLTGLDSPLHF.

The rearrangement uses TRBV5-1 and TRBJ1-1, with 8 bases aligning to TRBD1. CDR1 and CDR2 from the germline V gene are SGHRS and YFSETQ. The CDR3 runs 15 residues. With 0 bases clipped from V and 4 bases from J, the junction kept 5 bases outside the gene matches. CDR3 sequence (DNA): TGCGCCAGCAGCTTGGATGGACAGGGTCTCACTGAAGCTTTCTTT. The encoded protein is CASSLDGQGLTEAFF.

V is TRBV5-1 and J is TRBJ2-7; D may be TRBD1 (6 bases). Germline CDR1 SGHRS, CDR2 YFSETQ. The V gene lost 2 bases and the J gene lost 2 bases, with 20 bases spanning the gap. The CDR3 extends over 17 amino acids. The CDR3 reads CASSLTIRRDTPYEQYF. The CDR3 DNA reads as TGCGCCAGCAGCTTAACCATACGTCGGGACACCCCCTACGAGCAGTACTTC.

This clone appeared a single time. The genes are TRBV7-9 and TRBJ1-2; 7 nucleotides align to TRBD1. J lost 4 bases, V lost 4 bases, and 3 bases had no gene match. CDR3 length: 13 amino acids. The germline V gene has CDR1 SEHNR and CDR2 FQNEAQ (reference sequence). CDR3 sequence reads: CASSSTGIYGYTF. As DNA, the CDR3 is TGTGCCAGCAGCTCGACAGGGATCTATGGCTACACCTTC.

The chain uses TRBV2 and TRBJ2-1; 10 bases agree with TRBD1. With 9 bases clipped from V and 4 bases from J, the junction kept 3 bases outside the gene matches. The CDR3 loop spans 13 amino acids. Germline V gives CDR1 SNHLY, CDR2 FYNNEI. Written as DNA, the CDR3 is TGTGCCAGTGGGACAGGGGATTACAATGAGCAGTTCTTC. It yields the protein CASGTGDYNEQFF.

The CDR3, as DNA: TGCAGCGTTGAAGTTGGACAGGGCTATGGCTACACCTTC. It specifies CSVEVGQGYGYTF. V gene TRBV29-1 combines with J gene TRBJ1-2, with TRBD1 identical over 8 bases. Germline CDR1 and CDR2: SQVTM and ANQGSEA. The ends lost 1 base at V and 4 bases at J; junction bases unmatched: 2. The CDR3 spans 13 residues.

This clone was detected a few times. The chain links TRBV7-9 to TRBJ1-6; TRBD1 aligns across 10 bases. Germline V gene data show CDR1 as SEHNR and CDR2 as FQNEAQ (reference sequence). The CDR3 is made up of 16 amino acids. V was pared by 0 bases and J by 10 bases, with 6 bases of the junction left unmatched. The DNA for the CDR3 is TGTGCCAGCAGCTTAGCCGGGACAGGGGTTGTATCACCCCTCCACTTT. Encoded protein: CASSLAGTGVVSPLHF.

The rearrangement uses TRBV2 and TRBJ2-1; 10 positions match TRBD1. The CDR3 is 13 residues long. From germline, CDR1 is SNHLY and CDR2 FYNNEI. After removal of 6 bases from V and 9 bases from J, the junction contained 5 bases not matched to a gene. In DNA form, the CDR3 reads TGTGCCAGCAGGGGGACAGGGGCCGGTGAGCAGTTCTTC. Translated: CASRGTGAGEQFF.

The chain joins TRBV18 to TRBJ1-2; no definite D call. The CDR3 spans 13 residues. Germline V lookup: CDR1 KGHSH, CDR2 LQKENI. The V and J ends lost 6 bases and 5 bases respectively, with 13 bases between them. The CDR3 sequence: CASSFEERYGYTF. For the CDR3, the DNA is TGTGCCAGCTCCTTCGAGGAGAGATATGGCTACACCTTC. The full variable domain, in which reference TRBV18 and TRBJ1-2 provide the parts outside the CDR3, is NAGVMQNPRHLVRRRGQEARLRCSPMKGHSHVYWYRQLPEEGLKFMVYLQKENIIDESGMPKERFSAEFPKEGPSILRIQQVVRGDSAAYFCASSFEERYGYTFGSGTRLTVV.

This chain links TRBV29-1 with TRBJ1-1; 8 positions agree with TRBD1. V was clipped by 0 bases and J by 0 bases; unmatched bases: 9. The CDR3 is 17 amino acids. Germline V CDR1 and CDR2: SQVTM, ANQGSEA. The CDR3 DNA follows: TGCAGCGTTGAAGATCTCACAGGGGGGATTCTGAACACTGAAGCTTTCTTT. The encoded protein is CSVEDLTGGILNTEAFF.